This entry lists 27 T cell receptor beta chains sequenced from one sample in a study of cytomegalovirus exposure and HLA in healthy donors. In the PCR, 60 Vbeta and 13 Jbeta primers were used. TCRdb's copy holds only in-frame clones and misses some; the assay was immunoSEQ multiplex PCR. This sample's table reports about 170,000 clones. Sequenced input: PBMCs. Source of these receptors: a woman aged 18-35 years in good health and CMV-seropositive.

The V call is TRBV4-1, the J call TRBJ1-1, with D perhaps TRBD1 (6 bases). This CDR3 has 14 amino acids. Looked up from germline, CDR1 is MGHRA and CDR2 is YSYEKL. V gave up 10 bases and J gave up 1 base, with 16 bases separating them. The CDR3 bases are TGCGCCACCTATGCCCCAGGGGAGAACACTGAAGCTTTCTTT. This encodes CATYAPGENTEAFF.

In DNA, the CDR3 is TGTGCCTGGATAGACCCGGGACAGGGTTACGAGCAGTACTTC. Translation: CAWIDPGQGYEQYF. The genes are TRBV30 and TRBJ2-7; 9 bases line up with TRBD1. This CDR3 has 14 amino acids. Germline V gene sequence: CDR1 GTSNPN, CDR2 SVGIG (reference sequence). Trimming took 4 bases from V and 4 from J; bases not matched to a gene: 8.

With respect to this clone: At one boundary the junction diverges from the germline segment, which might be a read error. Other DNA sequences in this sample translate to the same CDR3. V usage is TRBV29-1 and J usage is TRBJ2-6; a possible D gene is TRBD1 (5 bases). The CDR3 has 14 residues. Germline CDR1 and CDR2: SQVTM and ANQGSEA. The CDR3 spells CSVPGYSGANVLTF. The DNA for the CDR3 is TGCAGCGTTCCAGGGTACTCTGGGGCCAATGTCCTGACTTTC.

This sequence joins TRBV7-9 and TRBJ1-1; TRBD1 aligns across 10 bases. CDR1 and CDR2 from the germline V gene are SEHNR and FQNEAQ (reference sequence). The V segment lost 4 bases and the J segment 10 bases; nucleotides outside the gene matches: 9. This CDR3 is built from 14 residues. The CDR3 is CASSSRQGAKGAFF. CDR3 sequence (DNA): TGTGCCAGCAGCTCTAGACAGGGGGCCAAGGGAGCTTTCTTT.

The V gene is TRBV5-5, the J gene TRBJ1-2, with D tentatively TRBD1 (6 bases). Trimming cost V 4 bases and J 5 bases, with 15 bases left between them. Germline lookup yields CDR1 SGHKS and CDR2 YYEKEE (reference sequence). This CDR3 has 14 amino acids. The CDR3 DNA is TGTGCCAGCAGCCCCCAGGGGCCTAGGTATGGCTACACCTTC. Translating gives CASSPQGPRYGYTF. Full variable domain (missing parts from reference TRBV5-5 and TRBJ1-2): DAGVTQSPTHLIKTRGQQVTLRCSPISGHKSVSWYQQVLGQGPQFIFQYYEKEERGRGNFPDRFSARQFPNYSSELNVNALLLGDSALYLCASSPQGPRYGYTFGSGTRLTVV.

The CDR3 spells CASSIRPRGTDTQYF. The CDR3 DNA reads as TGTGCCAGTAGTATCCGCCCTCGGGGCACAGATACGCAGTATTTT. This chain connects TRBV19 to TRBJ2-3; D ambiguous. The CDR3 loop spans 15 amino acids. Germline lookup yields CDR1 LNHDA and CDR2 SQIVND (reference sequence). With 3 bases removed from V and 1 base from J, the gap between germline ends came to 11 bases. The full variable domain, in which reference TRBV19 and TRBJ2-3 provide the parts outside the CDR3, is DGGITQSPKYLFRKEGQNVTLSCEQNLNHDAMYWYRQDPGQGLRLIYYSQIVNDFQKGDIAEGYSVSREKKESFPLTVTSAQKNPTAFYLCASSIRPRGTDTQYFGPGTRLTVL.

The V call is TRBV19, the J call TRBJ1-5; 7 bases line up with TRBD1. CDR3 length equals 15 residues. Trimming removed 5 bases from V and 6 bases from J; junction bases left unmatched: 10. Germline V gives CDR1 LNHDA, CDR2 SQIVND (reference sequence). CDR3 coding DNA: TGTGCCAGTAGTTCCAACAGACAGGGAGGTCAGCCCCAGCATTTT. It yields the protein CASSSNRQGGQPQHF.

As DNA, the CDR3 is TGTGCCTGGGAGAAGGGGGGGGGATCCTACGAGCAGTACTTC. This encodes CAWEKGGGSYEQYF. The V call is TRBV30, the J call TRBJ2-7; D is perhaps TRBD2 (7 bases). Deletions cut 5 bases from V and 1 base from J, with 15 bases between. The V gene's germline CDR1 is GTSNPN and CDR2 SVGIG (reference sequence). The CDR3 covers 14 residues.

CDR3 coding DNA: TGCAGCGTTGGACAGGGTTATACTGAAGCTTTCTTT. Translating it yields CSVGQGYTEAFF. This chain uses TRBV29-1 with TRBJ1-1, with TRBD1 matching 7 bases. The ends lost 4 bases at V and 5 bases at J; junction bases unmatched: 4. This CDR3 region has 12 residues. Per the germline V gene, CDR1 is SQVTM and CDR2 is ANQGSEA.

The chain is built from TRBV2 and TRBJ2-2; 10 positions agree with TRBD2. The CDR3 is 18 amino acids. Germline V gene lookup returns CDR1 SNHLY and CDR2 FYNNEI. J was trimmed by 6 bases and V by 3 bases; bases with no gene match: 13. The CDR3: CASSDQTSGVGWSGELFF. As DNA, the CDR3 is TGTGCCAGCAGTGATCAAACTAGCGGGGTCGGTTGGTCCGGGGAGCTGTTTTTT.

This sequence joins TRBV25-1 and TRBJ2-5, with D possibly TRBD1 on 6 matching bases. V lost 0 bases and J 3 bases, leaving 8 bases between the germline ends. This CDR3 is built from 14 residues. Germline CDR1 is MGHDK and CDR2 is SYGVNS. Here the CDR3 reads CASSEYEGEETQYF. CDR3 nucleotides: TGTGCCAGCAGTGAATATGAGGGGGAAGAGACCCAGTACTTC. The full variable domain, with the rest looked up from reference TRBV25-1 and TRBJ2-5, is EADIYQTPRYLVIGTGKKITLECSQTMGHDKMYWYQQDPGMELHLIHYSYGVNSTEKGDLSSESTVSRIRTEHFPLTLESARPSHTSQYLCASSEYEGEETQYFGPGTRLLVL.

The chain is built from TRBV10-3 and TRBJ1-2, with D tentatively TRBD1 (6 bases). Trimming cost V 1 base and J 7 bases, with 7 bases left between them. Germline values: CDR1 ENHRY, CDR2 SYGVKD. The CDR3 is 12 amino acids. The DNA of the CDR3 is TGTGCCATCAGTGAGTACAGGGTTGGCTACACCTTC. This codes for CAISEYRVGYTF.

The rearrangement joins TRBV12-5 to TRBJ1-3; D unresolved. V dropped 0 bases and J dropped 0 bases, with 12 bases sitting between them. CDR1 is LGHNT and CDR2 is FRNRAP in the germline V gene. The CDR3 has 17 residues. The DNA of the CDR3 is TGTGCTAGTGGTTTGGTACTTAGCCTCACCTCTGGAAACACCATATATTTT. It encodes CASGLVLSLTSGNTIYF.

The chain joins TRBV5-6 to TRBJ1-3; possible D gene TRBD1, 6 bases. The V end lost 4 bases, the J end lost 3 bases, and 20 bases lay between the germline ends. The CDR3 has 17 residues. From germline, CDR1 is SGHDT and CDR2 YYEEEE. CDR3 sequence reads: CASSTLRTDEFGNTIYF. The CDR3 nucleotides read TGTGCCAGCAGCACACTTAGGACAGATGAATTTGGAAACACCATATATTTT.

This rearrangement joins TRBV6-5 to TRBJ1-4; 9 bases map to TRBD1. The CDR3 covers 13 residues. V lost 6 bases, J lost 7 bases, and 3 bases stayed unmatched. Germline V gives CDR1 MNHEY, CDR2 SVGAGI. The CDR3 DNA sequence: TGTGCCAGCAGGGGGGACAGGGTTGAAAAACTGTTTTTT. This gives the protein CASRGDRVEKLFF.

The chain uses TRBV5-1 and TRBJ2-5; 12 bases are shared with TRBD2. The germline CDR1 and CDR2 sequences are SGHRS and YFSETQ. The ends lost 3 bases at V and 5 bases at J; junction bases unmatched: 8. The CDR3 is 16 residues long. The CDR3 region has the DNA TGCGCCAGCAGCTCGTCTCCGGGACTAGCGGGTGAGACCCAGTACTTC. This codes for CASSSSPGLAGETQYF.

V and J are TRBV5-8 and TRBJ2-1, with TRBD2 matching 10 bases. V was clipped by 1 base and J by 2 bases; unmatched bases: 6. Looked up from germline, CDR1 is SGHTS and CDR2 is YDEGEE. CDR3 length: 17 residues. The CDR3 nucleotides are TGTGCCAGCAGCTTGTTGTCTAGCGGGAGTCCCTACAATGAGCAGTTCTTC. Protein: CASSLLSSGSPYNEQFF.

V and J are TRBV27 and TRBJ1-2; 8 bases match TRBD1. The CDR3 runs to 14 residues. Germline V gene sequence: CDR1 MNHEY, CDR2 SMNVEV (reference sequence). V shed 5 bases and J 0 bases; nucleotides not matched to a gene: 2. CDR3 region: CASSPQGANYGYTF. For the CDR3, the DNA is TGTGCCAGCAGTCCACAGGGGGCTAACTATGGCTACACCTTC.

The chain uses TRBV19 and TRBJ1-4, with a weak D call TRBD1 (5 bases). V shed 6 bases and J shed 8 bases, with 13 bases lying between them. In germline, CDR1 is LNHDA, CDR2 SQIVND (reference sequence). CDR3 length: 13 residues. DNA for the CDR3: TGTGCCAGTAGAACCACGGCAGGGGAAAAACTGTTTTTT. It codes for CASRTTAGEKLFF. The variable domain in full, with the rest retrieved from reference TRBV19 and TRBJ1-4, is DGGITQSPKYLFRKEGQNVTLSCEQNLNHDAMYWYRQDPGQGLRLIYYSQIVNDFQKGDIAEGYSVSREKKESFPLTVTSAQKNPTAFYLCASRTTAGEKLFFGSGTQLSVL.

The chain links TRBV18 to TRBJ1-1; 7 bases fit TRBD1. Germline CDR1 reads KGHSH; CDR2 reads LQKENI. This CDR3 contains 15 residues. V was pared by 6 bases and J by 2 bases, with 9 bases of the junction left unmatched. CDR3: CASSQGGQSNTEAFF. CDR3 nucleotides: TGTGCCAGCTCGCAGGGGGGACAGAGTAACACTGAAGCTTTCTTT.

A remark on this clone: The junction departs from the called germline gene at one end, perhaps through a read error. The chain joins TRBV5-1 to TRBJ2-3; TRBD1 agrees at 8 bases. CDR1 and CDR2 from the germline V gene are SGHRS and YFSETQ. The CDR3 is made up of 16 amino acids. DNA of the CDR3: TGCGCCAGCAGCTTGGCAGGACAGGGTAGCACAGATACGCAGTGTTTT. It specifies CASSLAGQGSTDTQCF.

The chain recombines TRBV19 with TRBJ2-5; no clear D. Trimming stripped 6 bases from V and 4 bases from J, with 15 bases between. This CDR3 has 14 amino acids. In germline, CDR1 is LNHDA, CDR2 SQIVND (reference sequence). The DNA of the CDR3 is TGTGCCAGTAGCCCTAACGGTCCAGGAGAGACCCAGTACTTC. Its protein is CASSPNGPGETQYF.

The rearrangement links TRBV4-3 to TRBJ2-1, with a possible D match to TRBD2 (5 bases). The length of the CDR3 is 17 residues. The germline gives CDR1 LGHNA, CDR2 YSLEER. The V end lost 3 bases, the J end lost 0 bases, and 15 bases lay between the germline ends. Here the CDR3 DNA reads TGCGCCAGCAGCCATTCTCAGCGGTCGAGCTCCTACAATGAGCAGTTCTTC. Translated, it gives CASSHSQRSSSYNEQFF.

The chain links TRBV7-9 to TRBJ1-1; D may be TRBD1 (5 bases). The CDR3 sequence is 15 residues long. Germline CDR1 reads SEHNR; CDR2 reads FQNEAQ (reference sequence). The ends were cut back, 1 base at V and 0 bases at J, with 9 bases in the middle. The chain's CDR3 is CASSLGTTMNTEAFF. The CDR3 bases are TGTGCCAGCAGCTTAGGGACAACGATGAACACTGAAGCTTTCTTT.

The chain employs TRBV6-5 and TRBJ2-5; 10 nucleotides line up with TRBD1. The CDR3 is 13 amino acids. Unmatched junction bases numbered 3, after V lost 6 bases and J lost 5 bases. Germline V gene sequence: CDR1 MNHEY, CDR2 SVGAGI. The CDR3 reads CASSRGQGETQYF. CDR3 nucleotide sequence: TGTGCCAGCAGCCGGGGACAGGGGGAGACCCAGTACTTC.

The V gene is TRBV5-1, the J gene TRBJ1-1; unclear D gene. The germline V gene encodes CDR1 SGHRS and CDR2 YFSETQ. This CDR3 has 14 amino acids. V was pared by 4 bases and J by 1 base, with 11 bases between. CDR3 coding DNA: TGCGCCAGCAGCCCTTCGGGAGGGAACACTGAAGCTTTCTTT. Its translation: CASSPSGGNTEAFF.

CDR3 residues: CAWSVGLYTEAFF. The DNA for the CDR3 is TGTGCCTGGAGTGTAGGACTTTACACTGAAGCTTTCTTT. This chain connects TRBV30 to TRBJ1-1; D not certain. Germline CDR1 reads GTSNPN; CDR2 reads SVGIG (reference sequence). V was cut by 0 bases and J by 3 bases, with 8 bases left in between. This CDR3 has 13 amino acids.